A selection of T cell receptor beta chains follows, all from one sample in a study of control samples from healthy donors and cancer patients. Method: immunoSEQ multiplex PCR; TCRdb's copy keeps in-frame clones and lacks some. The repertoire holds 150,000 or so clones, with about 94% as singletons. Sequencing used blood. The receptor source for this set is a man aged 45 to 65 in good health. Each CDR3 is given with its conserved first and last residue. The order of the fields is clone size, V gene, D gene, J gene, CDR3 protein, CDR3 DNA. The D gene is left open where the match is weak. Rows may omit the clone size; those that give it use once, few, many or a size class.

>-|TRBV19|-|TRBJ1-1
CASSLRGDTEAFF
TGTGCCAGTTCTCTCAGGGGTGACACTGAAGCTTTCTTT
>-|TRBV19|-|TRBJ1-1
CASSIGGAGTEAFF
TGTGCCAGTAGTATCGGGGGCGCAGGCACTGAAGCTTTCTTT
>-|TRBV5-1|-|TRBJ2-5
CASSLGRYQETQYF
TGCGCCAGCAGCCTAGGACGGTACCAAGAGACCCAGTACTTC
>-|TRBV7-8|TRBD2|TRBJ2-1
CASSLGTSGRGEQFF
TGTGCCAGCAGCTTAGGGACTAGCGGGAGGGGTGAGCAGTTCTTC
>-|TRBV27|TRBD1|TRBJ1-5
CASSLPGQGYQPQHF
TGTGCCAGCAGTCTCCCGGGACAGGGTTATCAGCCCCAGCATTTT
>-|TRBV28|TRBD2|TRBJ2-7
CASSFDRLAGGYEQYF
TGTGCCAGCAGTTTTGACCGACTAGCGGGAGGCTACGAGCAGTACTTC
>-|TRBV2|-|TRBJ2-3
CASSVEGVSTDTQYF
TGTGCCAGCAGTGTTGAAGGGGTTAGCACAGATACGCAGTATTTT
>-|TRBV7-9|-|TRBJ1-3
CASRTDGSGNTIYF
TGTGCCAGCAGGACGGACGGCTCTGGAAACACCATATATTTT
>-|TRBV7-9|TRBD1|TRBJ1-2
CASSSTGLDRANGYTF
TGTGCCAGCAGCTCAACGGGGCTGGACAGGGCCAATGGCTACACCTTC
>-|TRBV18|TRBD1|TRBJ2-7
CASSPPAGQGSYEQYF
TGTGCCAGCTCACCACCTGCGGGACAGGGCTCCTACGAGCAGTACTTC
>-|TRBV15|-|TRBJ1-5
CATSRDRGASNQPQHF
TGTGCCACCAGCAGAGATCGTGGAGCCAGCAATCAGCCCCAGCATTTT
>-|TRBV5-1|-|TRBJ2-7
CASSWGDHEQYF
TGCGCCAGCAGCTGGGGGGACCACGAGCAGTACTTC
>-|TRBV6-5|-|TRBJ1-5
CASRRTATEPQHF
TGTGCCAGCAGGAGGACTGCAACCGAGCCCCAGCATTTT
>-|TRBV5-1|-|TRBJ1-1
CASSLRGDDTEAFF
TGCGCCAGCAGCTTGCGGGGTGATGACACTGAAGCTTTCTTT
>-|TRBV28|-|TRBJ2-7
CASRPYTALSYEQYF
TGTGCCAGCAGACCATACACCGCCCTCTCCTACGAGCAGTACTTC
>-|TRBV18|-|TRBJ2-7
CASSPAAYEQYF
TGTGCCAGCTCACCGGCTGCCTACGAGCAGTACTTC
>once|TRBV2|TRBD2|TRBJ2-5
CASRVAGGPGETQYF
TGTGCCAGCAGGGTAGCGGGAGGGCCGGGAGAGACCCAGTACTTC
>-|TRBV3-1/TRBV3-2|TRBD2|TRBJ2-5
CASSPAGGRETQYF
TGTGCCAGCAGCCCCGCGGGAGGGAGGGAGACCCAGTACTTC
>-|TRBV18|-|TRBJ1-1
CASSDIRVKNTEAFF
TGTGCCAGCTCAGATATCCGGGTCAAAAACACTGAAGCTTTCTTT
>-|TRBV5-1|-|TRBJ2-1
CASSLVGSAYSYNEQFF
TGCGCCAGCAGCTTGGTAGGTAGCGCCTATTCCTACAATGAGCAGTTCTTC
>once|TRBV7-2|TRBD1|TRBJ2-1
CASSHQTGGYEQFF
TGTGCCAGCAGCCATCAGACAGGGGGGTATGAGCAGTTCTTC
>-|TRBV6-5|-|TRBJ2-3
CASSTARDTQYF
TGTGCCAGCAGTACCGCCCGGGATACGCAGTATTTT
>-|TRBV19|TRBD1|TRBJ2-5
CASSMGRGSYETQYF
TGTGCCAGTAGTATGGGCAGGGGGTCCTACGAGACCCAGTACTTC
>-|TRBV4-1|-|TRBJ1-4
CASSHPYEKLFF
TGCGCCAGCAGCCATCCCTATGAAAAACTGTTTTTT
>few|TRBV11-2|-|TRBJ2-7
CASSLDHSYEQYF
TGTGCCAGCAGCTTAGATCACTCATACGAGCAGTACTTC
>-|TRBV3-1/TRBV3-2|TRBD2|TRBJ2-7
CATQGFGAGGSYEQYF
TGTGCCACCCAAGGATTTGGGGCGGGAGGTTCCTACGAGCAGTACTTC
>-|TRBV3-1/TRBV3-2|-|TRBJ2-1
CASSQDYNEQFF
TGTGCCAGCAGCCAAGATTACAATGAGCAGTTCTTC
>-|TRBV9|TRBD1|TRBJ1-1
CASSATGVGNTEAFF
TGTGCCAGCAGCGCGACAGGGGTGGGGAACACTGAAGCTTTCTTT
>-|TRBV4-2|-|TRBJ2-1
CASSQGGRSNEQFF
TGTGCCAGCAGCCAAGGGGGTAGGTCGAATGAGCAGTTCTTC
>-|TRBV5-1|-|TRBJ2-7
CASSPGGAYEQYF
TGCGCCAGCAGCCCAGGCGGAGCTTACGAGCAGTACTTC
>-|TRBV5-6|TRBD1|TRBJ1-5
CASSSRTGVYQPQHF
TGTGCCAGCAGCTCCCGGACAGGGGTATATCAGCCCCAGCATTTT
>-|TRBV6-1|-|TRBJ2-1
CASSEGTQAYNEQFF
TGTGCCAGCAGTGAGGGCACCCAGGCATACAATGAGCAGTTCTTC
>once|TRBV18|-|TRBJ1-1
CASSPHTVNTEAFF
TGTGCCAGCTCACCCCACACAGTGAACACTGAAGCTTTCTTT
>-|TRBV5-1|-|TRBJ2-2
CASSSSYRGPGGTGELFF
TGCGCCAGCAGCTCCTCCTACAGGGGACCGGGAGGAACCGGGGAGCTGTTTTTT
>-|TRBV28|TRBD1|TRBJ2-5
CASSPDRGGRETQYF
TGTGCCAGCAGCCCGGACAGGGGGGGGAGAGAGACCCAGTACTTC
>once|TRBV23-1|TRBD2|TRBJ2-3
CASSQSLAGGPSDTQYF
TGCGCCAGCAGTCAATCACTAGCGGGAGGGCCGTCAGATACGCAGTATTTT
>-|TRBV23-1|-|TRBJ2-7
CASSQELSRDGDYEQYF
TGCGCCAGCAGTCAGGAGTTGTCTCGCGACGGCGACTACGAGCAGTACTTC
>-|TRBV7-9|-|TRBJ1-1
CASSLVGQNTEAFF
TGTGCCAGCAGCTTAGTAGGTCAGAACACTGAAGCTTTCTTT
>-|TRBV25-1|-|TRBJ2-7
CASSELGWDAYEQYF
TGTGCCAGCAGTGAATTAGGGTGGGATGCCTACGAGCAGTACTTC
>-|TRBV4-2|TRBD2|TRBJ2-2
CASSQDLLAWAGELFF
TGTGCCAGCAGCCAAGATTTACTAGCGTGGGCCGGGGAGCTGTTTTTT
>-|TRBV18|-|TRBJ1-1
CASSAEMNTEAFF
TGTGCCAGCTCGGCAGAAATGAACACTGAAGCTTTCTTT
>once|TRBV10-1|-|TRBJ2-1
CASRLGLNEQFF
TGCGCCAGCCGACTAGGGCTGAATGAGCAGTTCTTC
>-|TRBV2|-|TRBJ1-1
CATHGWMNTEAFF
TGTGCCACCCACGGGTGGATGAACACTGAAGCTTTCTTT